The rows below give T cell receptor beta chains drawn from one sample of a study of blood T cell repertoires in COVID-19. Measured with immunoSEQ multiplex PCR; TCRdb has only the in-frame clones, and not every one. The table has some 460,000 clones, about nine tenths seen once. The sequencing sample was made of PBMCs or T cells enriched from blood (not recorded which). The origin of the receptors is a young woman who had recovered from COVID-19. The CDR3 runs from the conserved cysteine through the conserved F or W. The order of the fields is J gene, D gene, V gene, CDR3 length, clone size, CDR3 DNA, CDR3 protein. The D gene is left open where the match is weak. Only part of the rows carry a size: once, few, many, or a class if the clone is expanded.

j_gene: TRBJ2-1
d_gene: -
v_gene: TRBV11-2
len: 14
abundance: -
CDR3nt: TGTGCCAGCAGCTTAACCAGGGGTTTGGTTGAGCAGTTCTTC
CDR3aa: CASSLTRGLVEQFF

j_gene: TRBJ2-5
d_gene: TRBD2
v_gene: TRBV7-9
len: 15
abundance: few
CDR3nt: TGTGCCAGCAGCCTGGGACTAGCGGGGAAAGAGACCCAGTACTTC
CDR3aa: CASSLGLAGKETQYF

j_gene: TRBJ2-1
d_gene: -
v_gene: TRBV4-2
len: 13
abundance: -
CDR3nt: TGTGCCAGCAGCCAAGACTACCAGGGAGAGCAGTTCTTC
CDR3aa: CASSQDYQGEQFF

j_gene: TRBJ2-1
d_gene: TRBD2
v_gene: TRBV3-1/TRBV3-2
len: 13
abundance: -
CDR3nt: TGTGCCAGCAGCCCCTTAGCGGGTGGTGAGCAGTTCTTC
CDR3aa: CASSPLAGGEQFF

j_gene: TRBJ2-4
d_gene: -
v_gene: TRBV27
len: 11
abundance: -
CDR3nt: TGTGCCAGCCGCCTGGGGGGCATTCAGTACTTC
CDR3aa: CASRLGGIQYF

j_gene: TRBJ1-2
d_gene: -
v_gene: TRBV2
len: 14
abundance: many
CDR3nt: TGTGCCAGCAGTCCGGACAGAAATGATTATGGCTACACCTTC
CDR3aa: CASSPDRNDYGYTF

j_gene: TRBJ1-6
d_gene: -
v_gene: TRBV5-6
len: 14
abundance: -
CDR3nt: TGTGCCAGCAAGATAGGACAGACCAATTCACCCCTCCACTTT
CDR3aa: CASKIGQTNSPLHF

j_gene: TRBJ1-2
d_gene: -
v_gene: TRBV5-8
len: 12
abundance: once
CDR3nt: TGTGCCAGCTCCAGGGTGGACTATGGCTACACCTTC
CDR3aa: CASSRVDYGYTF

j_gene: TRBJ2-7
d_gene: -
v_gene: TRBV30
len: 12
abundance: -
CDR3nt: TGTGCCTGGAGAGGAGGGTCCTACGAGCAGTACTTC
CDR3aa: CAWRGGSYEQYF

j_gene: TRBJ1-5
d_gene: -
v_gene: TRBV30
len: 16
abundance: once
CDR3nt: TGTGCCTGGAGTGTACGCGGCGGCCCCCCTTATCAGCCCCAGCATTTT
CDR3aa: CAWSVRGGPPYQPQHF

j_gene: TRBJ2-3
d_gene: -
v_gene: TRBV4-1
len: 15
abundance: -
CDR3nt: TGCGCCAGCAGCCAAGGTTGGAGTGGCACAGATACGCAGTATTTT
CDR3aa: CASSQGWSGTDTQYF

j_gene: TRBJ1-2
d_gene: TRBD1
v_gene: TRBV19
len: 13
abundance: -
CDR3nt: TGTGCCAGTACGGGGACAGGGCTCTATGGCTACACCTTC
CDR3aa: CASTGTGLYGYTF

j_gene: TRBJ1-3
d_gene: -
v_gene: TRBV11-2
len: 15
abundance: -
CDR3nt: TGTGCCAGCAGCTTAGATAGTGGGAGCGGAAACACCATATATTTT
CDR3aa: CASSLDSGSGNTIYF

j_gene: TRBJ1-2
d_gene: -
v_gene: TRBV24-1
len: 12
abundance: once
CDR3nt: TGTGCCACCAGTGTCTCTAACTATGGCTACACCTTC
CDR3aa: CATSVSNYGYTF

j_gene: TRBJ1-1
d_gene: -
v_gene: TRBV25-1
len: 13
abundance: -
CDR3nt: TGTGCCAGCAGTGAGCTACTCGGCACTGAAGCTTTCTTT
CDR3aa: CASSELLGTEAFF

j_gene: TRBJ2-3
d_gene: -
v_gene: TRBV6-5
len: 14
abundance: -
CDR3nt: TGTGCCAGCTCGCCTGCGGGGCTCACAGATACGCAGTATTTT
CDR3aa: CASSPAGLTDTQYF